The 15 T cell receptor beta chains listed next were all sequenced from one sample in a study of naive and memory T cell subsets (dated by TCRdb to about 2017). Beyond this particular receptor, the publication reports: Naive repertoires, especially CD8, contained a few larger clonotypes, possibly memory cells re-expressing CD45RA.

Library preparation was by UMI-ligation and nested PCR. Sequencing was carried out with an Illumina MiSeq. To cover both TRBC1 and TRBC2, the beta constant-region primer consisted of an equimolar mix of two oligonucleotides. Four rounds of PCR were used to amplify ligated cDNA, with nested alpha and beta constant-region primers being used together with the SP2 primer. TCRdb passed the public sequencing reads through fastp at Q25 and MiXCR, retaining productive beta sequences. Rows with a matching CDR3 protein are joined into one entry that keeps the most common DNA and genes. In this sample the table shows roughly 150,000 distinct CDR3 sequences, about 20% of which occur a single time. The ten largest clones add up to 0.11% of the sample. These receptors' targets are unknown. Sequenced: naive CD4+ T cells from blood. What this sample's cell subset or site label stands for: naive T cells, CD45RA high CD27+. The source of these receptors is a human donor in good health.

A few counts support this clonotype. V gene TRBV6-2 or TRBV6-3 combines with J gene TRBJ2-7; unclear D gene. V was shortened by 5 bases and J by 6 bases, with 11 bases between the two germline ends. Germline V CDR1 and CDR2: MNHEY, SVGEGT. The CDR3 runs to 12 residues. CDR3 sequence reads: CASSRLQLEQYF. CDR3 sequence (DNA): TGTGCCAGCAGTCGACTGCAGCTCGAGCAGTACTTC.

This sequence joins TRBV14 and TRBJ2-2; 9 bases are shared with TRBD2. The CDR3 has 17 amino acids. In germline, CDR1 is SGHDN, CDR2 FVKESK. After removal of 0 bases from V and 7 bases from J, the junction contained 9 bases not matched to a gene. The CDR3 region has the DNA TGTGCCAGCAGCCAAGATTGGTTAGCGGGAGAAGTCGGGGAGCTGTTTTTT. It is translated as CASSQDWLAGEVGELFF.

This clonotype was picked up a small number of times. The chain employs TRBV29-1 and TRBJ2-4; no firm D call. Germline-derived CDR1 and CDR2 are SQVTM and ANQGSEA. There are 13 residues in the CDR3. Trimming took 4 bases from V and 0 from J, leaving 7 bases between them. DNA of the CDR3: TGCAGCGTTGGTGTGTTAGCCAAAAACATTCAGTACTTC. Translation gives CSVGVLAKNIQYF.

This clonotype appeared many times. The CDR3 nucleotides are TGTGCCAGTAGTTCCGGGGTTGAAACTGAAGCTTTCTTT. Translation: CASSSGVETEAFF. The chain is built from TRBV19 and TRBJ1-1, with unresolved D. The CDR3 loop spans 13 amino acids. The V gene's germline CDR1 is LNHDA and CDR2 SQIVND (reference sequence). The germline V and J ends were trimmed by 5 bases and 5 bases, with 12 bases remaining between them.

The chain links TRBV5-1 to TRBJ2-5, with D unresolved. CDR3 length: 13 residues. Germline CDR1 SGHRS, CDR2 YFSETQ. Trimming shortened V by 3 bases and J by 4 bases, and 10 bases separated the two germline ends. CDR3 sequence reads: CASSWARRETQYF. DNA for the CDR3: TGCGCCAGCAGCTGGGCGCGCCGAGAGACCCAGTACTTC.

This clonotype has just a few counts. The chain is built from TRBV20-1 and TRBJ2-1, with 10 bases matching TRBD1. The germline CDR1 and CDR2 sequences are DFQATT and SNEGSKA (reference sequence). The junction had 16 bases not matched to a gene; V was cut back by 2 bases and J by 9 bases. This CDR3 has 17 amino acids. CDR3 in DNA: TGCAGTGCTAGAAAGCCGGGACAGGGGCCGCCTAGGGTTGAGCAGTTCTTC. Protein product: CSARKPGQGPPRVEQFF.

The genes are TRBV2 and TRBJ2-5; D perhaps matches TRBD1 (5 bases). The CDR3 length is 15 residues. From germline, CDR1 is SNHLY and CDR2 FYNNEI. Trimming shortened V by 6 bases and J by 2 bases, and 16 bases separated the two germline ends. The CDR3 region has the DNA TGTGCCAGCAGCCGTGGCGACAGTAGGCAAGAGACCCAGTACTTC. Its protein product is CASSRGDSRQETQYF.

This clonotype was seen a handful of times. CDR3 residues: CASRGGGRNQPQHF. CDR3 in DNA: TGTGCCAGCAGGGGGGGGGGTAGAAATCAGCCCCAGCATTTT. The J gene is TRBJ1-5, the V gene TRBV12-3 or TRBV12-4; D might be TRBD1 (5 bases). CDR3 size: 14 residues. Deletions cut 6 bases from V and 4 bases from J, with 13 bases between.

The CDR3 DNA reads as TGTGCCAGCAGTGAAATCGCAGGGGGCACGACCAAAAACATTCAGTACTTC. It specifies CASSEIAGGTTKNIQYF. The chain combines TRBV6-1 with TRBJ2-4; the match to TRBD1 covers 8 bases. The CDR3 covers 17 residues. Trimming cost V 2 bases and J 2 bases; bases outside gene matches: 8. The V gene's germline CDR1 is MNHNS and CDR2 SASEGT.

This clonotype has only a few counts. This chain connects TRBV20-1 to TRBJ1-5, with D unclear. The CDR3 loop spans 13 amino acids. CDR1 DFQATT and CDR2 SNEGSKA come from the germline V gene (reference sequence). Trimming took 6 bases from V and 5 from J, leaving 14 bases between them. For the CDR3, the DNA is TGCAGTGCCGAGGTGGATACGTATCAGCCCCAGCATTTT. This translates into CSAEVDTYQPQHF.

The V gene is TRBV3-1, the J gene TRBJ1-2; D gene unclear. CDR1 LGHDT and CDR2 YNNKEL come from the germline V gene (reference sequence). V lost 5 bases to trimming and J lost 0 bases, with 19 bases between them. This CDR3 comprises 17 residues. The chain's CDR3 is CASSSKRTNLPNYGYTF. In DNA, the CDR3 is TGTGCCAGCAGCTCAAAGAGGACCAACTTACCTAACTATGGCTACACCTTC.

This clonotype was seen a few times. The V gene is TRBV15, the J gene TRBJ1-1; D gene uncertain. Per germline, CDR1 LNHNV and CDR2 YYDKDF (reference sequence). The CDR3 has 16 amino acids. Trimming removed 0 bases from V and 1 base from J, with 12 bases in between. In DNA form, the CDR3 reads TGTGCCACCAGCAGAGATAGGGCAGCCGAGAACACTGAAGCTTTCTTT. It translates to CATSRDRAAENTEAFF.

The rearrangement uses TRBV28 and TRBJ1-4, with unresolved D. Germline values: CDR1 MDHEN, CDR2 SYDVKM. There are 14 residues in the CDR3. Trimming took 1 base from V and 7 from J, leaving 10 bases between them. Here the CDR3 reads CASSLSPIIEKLFF. CDR3 coding DNA: TGTGCCAGCAGTTTATCCCCGATAATTGAAAAACTGTTTTTT.

This clonotype was recorded only once. The chain couples TRBV27 to TRBJ2-7, with D unresolved. CDR1 is MNHEY and CDR2 is SMNVEV in the germline V gene (reference sequence). Trimming cost V 1 base and J 4 bases, with 14 bases left between them. This CDR3 is 15 amino acids long. The CDR3 region is CASSLLGTERYEQYF. The CDR3 DNA reads as TGTGCCAGCAGTTTATTGGGAACAGAACGGTACGAGCAGTACTTC.

The V call is TRBV5-4, the J call TRBJ1-3, with D hard to call. V was pared by 2 bases and J by 0 bases, with 12 bases between. The CDR3 is 16 residues long. From germline, CDR1 is SGHNT and CDR2 YYREEE (reference sequence). CDR3 protein: CASSFQSRSSGNTIYF. The CDR3 DNA reads as TGTGCCAGCAGCTTTCAGTCCCGGAGCTCTGGAAACACCATATATTTT.